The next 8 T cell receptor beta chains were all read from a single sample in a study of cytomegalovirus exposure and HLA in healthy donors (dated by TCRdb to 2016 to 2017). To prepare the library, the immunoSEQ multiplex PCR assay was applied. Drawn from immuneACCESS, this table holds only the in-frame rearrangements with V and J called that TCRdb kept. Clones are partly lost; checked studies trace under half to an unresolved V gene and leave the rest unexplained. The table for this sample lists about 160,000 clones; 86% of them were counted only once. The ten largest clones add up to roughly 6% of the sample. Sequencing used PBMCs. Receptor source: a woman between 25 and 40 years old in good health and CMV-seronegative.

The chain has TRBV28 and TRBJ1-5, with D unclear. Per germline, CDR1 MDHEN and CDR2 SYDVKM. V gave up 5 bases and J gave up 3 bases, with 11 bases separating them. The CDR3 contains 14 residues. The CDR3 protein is CASSLPAYNQPQHF. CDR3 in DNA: TGTGCCAGCAGTCTTCCGGCTTACAATCAGCCCCAGCATTTT.

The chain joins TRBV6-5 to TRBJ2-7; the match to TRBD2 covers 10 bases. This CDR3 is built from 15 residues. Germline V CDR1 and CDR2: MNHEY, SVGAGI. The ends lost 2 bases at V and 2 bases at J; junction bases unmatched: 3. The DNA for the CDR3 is TGTGCCAGCAGTTACGGGACTAGCGCAACCTACGAGCAGTACTTC. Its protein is CASSYGTSATYEQYF.

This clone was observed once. The CDR3: CASSQGTPGYEQYF. In nucleotides, the CDR3 is TGCGCCAGCAGCCAAGGGACCCCCGGCTACGAGCAGTACTTC. V and J are TRBV4-1 and TRBJ2-7; D is undetermined. This CDR3 region has 14 residues. The germline V gene encodes CDR1 MGHRA and CDR2 YSYEKL. Trimming stripped 1 base from V and 3 bases from J, with 10 bases between.

The CDR3 sequence: CASSLVAGSVSYEQYF. CDR3 DNA: TGTGCCAGCAGCTTAGTTGCGGGATCCGTTTCCTACGAGCAGTACTTC. The genes are TRBV11-2 and TRBJ2-7; a possible D gene is TRBD2 (6 bases). Germline CDR1 SGHAT, CDR2 FQNNGV. Trimming shortened V by 1 base and J by 1 base, and 14 bases separated the two germline ends. The CDR3 is 16 residues long.

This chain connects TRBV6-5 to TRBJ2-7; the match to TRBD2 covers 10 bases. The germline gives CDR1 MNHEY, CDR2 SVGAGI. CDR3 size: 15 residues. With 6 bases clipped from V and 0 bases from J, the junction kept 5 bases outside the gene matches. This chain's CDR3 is CASRGSGGNSYEQYF. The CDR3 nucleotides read TGTGCCAGCAGAGGTAGCGGGGGGAACTCCTACGAGCAGTACTTC.

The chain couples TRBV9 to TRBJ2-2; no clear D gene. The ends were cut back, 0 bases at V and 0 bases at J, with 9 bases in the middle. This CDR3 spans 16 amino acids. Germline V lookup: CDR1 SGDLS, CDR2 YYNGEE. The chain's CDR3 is CASSVALGTNTGELFF. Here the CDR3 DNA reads TGTGCCAGCAGCGTAGCCTTAGGAACGAACACCGGGGAGCTGTTTTTT.

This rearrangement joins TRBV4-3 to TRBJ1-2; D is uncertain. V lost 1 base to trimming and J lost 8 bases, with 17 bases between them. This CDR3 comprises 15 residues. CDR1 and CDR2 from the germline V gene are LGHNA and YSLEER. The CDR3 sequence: CASSQALGGGGGYTF. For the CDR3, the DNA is TGCGCCAGCAGCCAAGCGTTGGGCGGCGGCGGGGGCTACACCTTC.

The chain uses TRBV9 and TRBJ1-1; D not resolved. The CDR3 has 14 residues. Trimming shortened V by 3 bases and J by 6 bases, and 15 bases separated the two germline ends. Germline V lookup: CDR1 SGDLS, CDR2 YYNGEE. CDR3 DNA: TGTGCCAGCAGCGCTAGAGTTGTAACCGCTGAAGCTTTCTTT. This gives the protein CASSARVVTAEAFF.